Each of the 29 T cell receptor beta chains below was sequenced from the same sample in a study of graft-versus-host responses after intestinal transplantation. For these receptors, no antigen is known. TCRdb's table, derived via immunoSEQ multiplex PCR, lists solely in-frame clones and lacks some. The data show approximately 130,000 clones, with more than 80% seen just once and over 0.15% held by the top ten. The sample was unstimulated CD4+ T cells sorted from spleen or lymph node cells, taken before intestinal transplant. These receptors were obtained from a human donor who received an intestinal transplant.

This clone was counted between two and nine times. J is TRBJ1-6 and V is TRBV7-2; D is possibly TRBD1 (5 bases). The CDR3 length is 15 residues. Germline V lookup: CDR1 SGHTA, CDR2 FQGNSA. Between the trimmed V and J ends, which lost 6 bases and 4 bases, there was a span of 13 bases. CDR3 residues: CASSLGGTYNSPLHF. DNA for the CDR3: TGTGCCAGCAGTCTTGGGGGGACTTATAATTCACCCCTCCACTTT.

The chain carries TRBV6-5 and TRBJ1-4, with TRBD1 identical over 11 bases. V shed 6 bases and J 4 bases; nucleotides not matched to a gene: 4. Germline V lookup: CDR1 MNHEY, CDR2 SVGAGI. The CDR3 consists of 15 residues. The CDR3 DNA follows: TGTGCCAGCAGATCGGGGACAGGGGGTAATGAAAAACTGTTTTTT. Its protein product is CASRSGTGGNEKLFF.

The chain has TRBV15 and TRBJ1-2, with 8 bases lining up with TRBD1. This CDR3 has 17 residues. Trimming took 1 base from V and 7 from J; bases not matched to a gene: 14. Looked up from germline, CDR1 is LNHNV and CDR2 is YYDKDF (reference sequence). CDR3 region: CATSRGYSQDRAGGYTF. CDR3 nucleotide sequence: TGTGCCACCAGCAGAGGTTACTCGCAGGACAGGGCGGGTGGCTACACCTTC. Full variable domain (missing parts from reference TRBV15 and TRBJ1-2): DAMVIQNPRYQVTQFGKPVTLSCSQTLNHNVMYWYQQKSSQAPKLLFHYYDKDFNNEADTPDNFQSRRPNTSFCFLDIRSPGLGDTAMYLCATSRGYSQDRAGGYTFGSGTRLTVV.

The chain combines TRBV27 with TRBJ1-2, with 10 positions matching TRBD1. V shed 5 bases and J 6 bases; nucleotides not matched to a gene: 6. CDR1 and CDR2 (germline): MNHEY, SMNVEV (reference sequence). The CDR3 is 14 amino acids. CDR3 in DNA: TGTGCCAGCAGTCCATGGACAGGGGGTGATGGCTACACCTTC. Its translation: CASSPWTGGDGYTF.

This chain links TRBV7-8 with TRBJ1-1; D unresolved. V dropped 5 bases and J dropped 6 bases, with 13 bases sitting between them. The CDR3 is 13 amino acids. Looked up from germline, CDR1 is SGHVS and CDR2 is FQNEAQ. The CDR3 sequence: CASSQRGPAEAFF. The CDR3 bases are TGTGCCAGCAGCCAAAGAGGTCCCGCTGAAGCTTTCTTT. The variable domain in full, completed from reference TRBV7-8 and TRBJ1-1, reads GAGVSQSPRYKVAKRGQDVALRCDPISGHVSLFWYQQALGQGPEFLTYFQNEAQLDKSGLPSDRFFAERPEGSVSTLKIQRTQQEDSAVYLCASSQRGPAEAFFGQGTRLTVV.

This rearrangement joins TRBV5-4 to TRBJ1-4; a possible D gene is TRBD1 (5 bases). CDR1 is SGHNT, CDR2 YYREEE, per germline (reference sequence). V was cut by 5 bases and J by 8 bases, with 22 bases left in between. The CDR3 consists of 16 residues. For the CDR3, the DNA is TGTGCCAGCAGTTTTTACGGGGGACGAGGAAACGAAAAACTGTTTTTT. The encoded protein is CASSFYGGRGNEKLFF.

The rearrangement links TRBV5-1 to TRBJ1-1; D is possibly TRBD1 (5 bases). The CDR3 is made up of 15 amino acids. CDR1 SGHRS and CDR2 YFSETQ come from the germline V gene. Trimming removed 0 bases at V and 4 bases at J, with 13 bases between. DNA for the CDR3: TGCGCCAGCAGCTTGGAGGTGGGGCTTGGCACTGAAGCTTTCTTT. Translating it yields CASSLEVGLGTEAFF.

The chain couples TRBV18 to TRBJ2-5; 12 nucleotides align to TRBD2. CDR3 size: 15 residues. Trimming took 6 bases from V and 5 from J; bases not matched to a gene: 7. The germline V gene has CDR1 KGHSH and CDR2 LQKENI. Here the CDR3 DNA reads TGTGCCAGCTCCCCTAGCGGGGGGGCCCAGGAGACCCAGTACTTC. It codes for CASSPSGGAQETQYF.

The chain uses TRBV19 and TRBJ1-5; 7 positions match TRBD1. CDR1 and CDR2 from the germline V gene are LNHDA and SQIVND (reference sequence). This CDR3 is 15 amino acids long. V dropped 6 bases and J dropped 3; count of bases not matched to a gene: 8. CDR3 region: CASRVDRSPNQPQHF. In DNA form, the CDR3 reads TGTGCCAGTAGGGTGGACAGGTCGCCCAATCAGCCCCAGCATTTT.

Note on this clone: An end of the junction differs from the germline gene, which may be a read error. The chain combines TRBV7-2 with TRBJ2-3; possibly TRBD2 for D (7 bases). CDR3 length equals 16 residues. From germline, CDR1 is SGHTA and CDR2 FQGNSA. CDR3 sequence reads: CASSLGVRGGTYTQYF. In DNA, the CDR3 is TGTGCCAGCAGCTTAGGGGTGAGGGGGGGCACATATACGCAGTATTTT.

The chain links TRBV6-1 to TRBJ2-2; 7 bases line up with TRBD1. There are 14 residues in the CDR3. V trimming: 8 bases; J trimming: 4 bases; junction bases outside the gene matches: 7. Germline CDR1 and CDR2: MNHNS and SASEGT. As DNA, the CDR3 is TGTGCCAGCGGGTACAGGGGAAGCACCGGGGAGCTGTTTTTT. This sequence encodes CASGYRGSTGELFF.

The gene calls are TRBV7-2 and TRBJ2-7; D is uncertain. The CDR3 is 13 residues long. Germline lookup yields CDR1 SGHTA and CDR2 FQGNSA. V shed 1 base and J shed 5 bases, with 9 bases lying between them. CDR3 DNA: TGTGCCAGCAGCTTAGGATCGTCCGACGAGCAGTACTTC. This encodes CASSLGSSDEQYF.

This clone was observed once. The chain recombines TRBV11-3 with TRBJ2-3; a weak D match, TRBD1 (5 bases). Trimming took 2 bases from V and 2 from J, leaving 11 bases between them. This CDR3 comprises 15 residues. CDR1 is SGHNT, CDR2 YENEEA, per germline. The CDR3 DNA sequence: TGTGCCAGCAGCTTAAGGGGCCAGAACACAGATACGCAGTATTTT. Its translation: CASSLRGQNTDTQYF.

The chain has TRBV2 and TRBJ2-5; D is possibly TRBD1 (5 bases). The CDR3 contains 11 residues. The V gene's germline CDR1 is SNHLY and CDR2 FYNNEI. The CDR3 here is CANSRGETQYF. The CDR3, as DNA: TGTGCGAATTCTAGGGGAGAGACCCAGTACTTC.

V usage is TRBV27 and J usage is TRBJ1-3; D not resolved. CDR3 length: 14 residues. Trimming left V 2 bases short and J 3 bases short, with 8 bases between. CDR1 is MNHEY, CDR2 SMNVEV, per germline (reference sequence). The CDR3 nucleotides are TGTGCCAGCAGTTTACAGGCTGTTGGAAACACCATATATTTT. The encoded protein is CASSLQAVGNTIYF.

CDR3 DNA: TGTGCCAGCATGACTAGCGGGGGAATTGGCGAGCAGTACTTC. Translated, it gives CASMTSGGIGEQYF. The rearrangement joins TRBV19 to TRBJ2-7; 12 bases align to TRBD2. After removal of 9 bases from V and 6 bases from J, the junction contained 9 bases not matched to a gene. Germline V gene data show CDR1 as LNHDA and CDR2 as SQIVND (reference sequence). This CDR3 is 14 amino acids long.

In the case of this clone: One end of the junction varies from germline; a read error may be responsible. Within the sample, other DNA sequences also encode this same CDR3. This rearrangement joins TRBV5-1 to TRBJ2-3; no definite D call. The germline V gene encodes CDR1 SGHRS and CDR2 YFSETQ. The CDR3 runs 13 residues. The CDR3 region is CASSLESTDTQYF. In DNA form, the CDR3 reads TGCGCCAGCAGCTTGGAAAGCACGGATACGCAGTATTTT.

This rearrangement joins TRBV10-3 to TRBJ2-3; 8 positions match TRBD2. V trimming: 10 bases; J trimming: 6 bases; junction bases outside the gene matches: 9. Germline assignment: CDR1 ENHRY and CDR2 SYGVKD. The CDR3 loop spans 13 amino acids. The CDR3 spells CATYSRGGDTQYF. The CDR3 DNA is TGTGCCACCTACTCTCGGGGGGGTGATACGCAGTATTTT.

The chain employs TRBV7-2 and TRBJ2-7, with 7 positions matching TRBD1. The CDR3 length is 14 residues. Germline-derived CDR1 and CDR2 are SGHTA and FQGNSA. J was trimmed by 3 bases and V by 1 base; bases with no gene match: 3. The CDR3 nucleotides are TGTGCCAGCAGCTTAGGGCCAGGGGGCTACGAGCAGTACTTC. It translates to CASSLGPGGYEQYF.

V and J are TRBV2 and TRBJ1-6; perhaps TRBD1 as D (6 bases). The CDR3 totals 17 residues. Germline loops: CDR1 SNHLY, CDR2 FYNNEI. V was shortened by 6 bases and J by 15 bases, with 30 bases between the two germline ends. The CDR3 sequence: CASRPQWTSGARRVLHF. DNA for the CDR3: TGTGCCAGCAGACCCCAGTGGACGTCAGGGGCGAGGAGAGTCCTCCACTTT.

The gene calls are TRBV6-1 and TRBJ2-5, with 12 bases identical to TRBD1. The ends lost 1 base at V and 4 bases at J; junction bases unmatched: 1. The CDR3 has 15 residues. Germline values: CDR1 MNHNS, CDR2 SASEGT. The CDR3: CASSEGDRGLETQYF. The DNA for the CDR3 is TGTGCCAGCAGTGAAGGGGACAGGGGGCTAGAGACCCAGTACTTC.

The gene calls are TRBV30 and TRBJ2-1; perhaps TRBD2 as D (6 bases). The CDR3 has 14 residues. Germline V CDR1 and CDR2: GTSNPN, SVGIG (reference sequence). V lost 2 bases, J lost 2 bases, and 10 bases lay in between. This chain's CDR3 is CAWSRGGPYNEQFF. In DNA, the CDR3 is TGTGCCTGGAGTCGAGGAGGGCCCTACAATGAGCAGTTCTTC.

The chain is built from TRBV9 and TRBJ2-5, with 8 bases fitting TRBD2. This CDR3 spans 15 amino acids. The V segment lost 1 base and the J segment 5 bases; nucleotides outside the gene matches: 7. The germline V gene has CDR1 SGDLS and CDR2 YYNGEE. The chain's CDR3 is CASSVRTSPGETQYF. The CDR3 DNA follows: TGTGCCAGCAGCGTACGGACTAGCCCTGGGGAGACCCAGTACTTC.

This chain joins TRBV5-5 and TRBJ2-7; TRBD1 agrees at 7 bases. V shed 6 bases and J 3 bases; nucleotides not matched to a gene: 15. From germline, CDR1 is SGHKS and CDR2 YYEKEE (reference sequence). This CDR3 contains 16 residues. CDR3 DNA sequence: TGTGCCAGCATACGGGACAGTTCCAATCTAATCTACGAGCAGTACTTC. Its translation: CASIRDSSNLIYEQYF.

The J gene is TRBJ2-3, the V gene TRBV7-2; TRBD2 agrees at 10 bases. The CDR3 sequence is 17 residues long. V was pared by 3 bases and J by 0 bases, with 6 bases of the junction left unmatched. CDR1 is SGHTA and CDR2 is FQGNSA in the germline V gene. The CDR3: CASSFLMTSGSTDTQYF. The CDR3 nucleotides are TGTGCCAGCAGCTTCCTCATGACTAGCGGGAGCACAGATACGCAGTATTTT.

In this sample, this clone turned up a few times. The V gene is TRBV11-1, the J gene TRBJ2-1; TRBD2 aligns across 10 bases. CDR1 and CDR2 (germline): SGHAT, FQDESV (reference sequence). This CDR3 contains 17 residues. Germline trimming cut 1 base from V and 6 bases from J; bases unmatched to any gene: 9. CDR3 nucleotides: TGTGCCAGCAGCTTAGACGGGTGGCTAGCGGGAGCCAATGAGCAGTTCTTC. It translates to CASSLDGWLAGANEQFF.

The chain employs TRBV6-5 and TRBJ2-2; 11 nucleotides line up with TRBD2. The CDR3 consists of 15 residues. Germline values: CDR1 MNHEY, CDR2 SVGAGI. With V trimmed by 6 bases and J by 2 bases, 2 bases remained unmatched. CDR3 nucleotides: TGTGCCAGCAGGACTAGCGGGGAAAACACCGGGGAGCTGTTTTTT. Protein: CASRTSGENTGELFF.

The chain employs TRBV2 and TRBJ2-1; D is possibly TRBD2 (6 bases). This CDR3 spans 17 amino acids. The germline CDR1 and CDR2 sequences are SNHLY and FYNNEI. V was pared by 5 bases and J by 8 bases, with 25 bases between. The CDR3 reads CASSFSDPGLAIDEQFF. The CDR3 nucleotides read TGTGCCAGCAGTTTCTCAGACCCTGGCCTAGCGATCGATGAGCAGTTCTTC.

This chain uses TRBV21-1 with TRBJ2-7; the D call in the table, TRBD1, was not verified against the DNA. TRBV21-1 is a listed pseudogene. CDR3 size: 17 residues. CDR3 protein: CASSRTSGQGAIHEQYF. In nucleotides, the CDR3 is TGTGCCAGCAGCCGTACCTCCGGACAGGGGGCGATCCACGAGCAGTACTTC.